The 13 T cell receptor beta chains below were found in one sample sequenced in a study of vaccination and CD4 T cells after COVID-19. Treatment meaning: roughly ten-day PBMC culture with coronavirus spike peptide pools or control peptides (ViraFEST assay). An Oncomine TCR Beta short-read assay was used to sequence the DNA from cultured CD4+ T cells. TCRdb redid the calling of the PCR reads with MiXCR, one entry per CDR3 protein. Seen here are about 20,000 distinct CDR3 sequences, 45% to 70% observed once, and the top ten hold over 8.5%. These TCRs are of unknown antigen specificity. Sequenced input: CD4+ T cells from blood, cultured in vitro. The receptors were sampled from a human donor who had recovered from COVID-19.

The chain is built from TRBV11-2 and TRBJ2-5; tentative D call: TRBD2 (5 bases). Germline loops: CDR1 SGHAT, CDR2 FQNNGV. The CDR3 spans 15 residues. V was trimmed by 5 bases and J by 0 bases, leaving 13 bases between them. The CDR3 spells CASSQRGIDQETQYF. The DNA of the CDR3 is TGTGCCAGCAGCCAACGGGGTATAGACCAAGAGACCCAGTACTTC.

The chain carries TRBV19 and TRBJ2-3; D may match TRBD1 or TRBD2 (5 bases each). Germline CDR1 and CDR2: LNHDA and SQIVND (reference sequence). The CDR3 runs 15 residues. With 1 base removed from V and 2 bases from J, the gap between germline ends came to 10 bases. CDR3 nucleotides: TGTGCCAGTAGTATAGGGGACGGACCCACAGATACGCAGTATTTT. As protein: CASSIGDGPTDTQYF.

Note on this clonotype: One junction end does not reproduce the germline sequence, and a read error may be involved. The CDR3 loop reads CSAGEISKNIQYF. For the CDR3, the DNA is TGCAGTGCTGGAGAGATATCTAAAAACATTCAGTACTTC. The chain employs TRBV20-1 and TRBJ2-4; D unresolved. The CDR3 has 13 amino acids. Germline assignment: CDR1 DFQATT and CDR2 SNEGSKA (reference sequence).

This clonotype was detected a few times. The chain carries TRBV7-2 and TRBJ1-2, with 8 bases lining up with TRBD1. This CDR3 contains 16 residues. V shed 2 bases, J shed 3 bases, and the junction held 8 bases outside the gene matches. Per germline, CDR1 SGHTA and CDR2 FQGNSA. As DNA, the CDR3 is TGTGCCAGCAGCTTACGACTGACAGGGGAGGACTATGGCTACACCTTC. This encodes CASSLRLTGEDYGYTF. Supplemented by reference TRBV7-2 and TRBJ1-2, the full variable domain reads GAGVSQSPSNKVTEKGKDVELRCDPISGHTALYWYRQSLGQGLEFLIYFQGNSAPDKSGLPSDRFSAERTGGSVSTLTIQRTQQEDSAVYLCASSLRLTGEDYGYTFGSGTRLTVV.

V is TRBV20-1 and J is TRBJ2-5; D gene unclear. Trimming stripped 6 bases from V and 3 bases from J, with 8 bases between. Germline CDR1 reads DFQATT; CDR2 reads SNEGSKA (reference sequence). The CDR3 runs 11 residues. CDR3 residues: CSADVKETQYF. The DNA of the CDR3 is TGCAGTGCGGATGTAAAAGAGACCCAGTACTTC.

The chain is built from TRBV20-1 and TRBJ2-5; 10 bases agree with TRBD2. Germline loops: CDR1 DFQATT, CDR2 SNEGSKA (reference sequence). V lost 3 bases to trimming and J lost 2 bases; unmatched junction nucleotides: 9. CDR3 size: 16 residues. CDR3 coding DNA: TGCAGTGCTAGGGCGCCTAGCGGGGGCCGGCAAGAGACCCAGTACTTC. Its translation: CSARAPSGGRQETQYF.

CDR3 bases: TGTGCCAGCCGCTCCGGGAGGGGGGACACAGATACGCAGTATTTT. Amino acids: CASRSGRGDTDTQYF. The chain recombines TRBV7-3 with TRBJ2-3, with 8 bases aligning to TRBD2. Germline V gene data show CDR1 as SGHTA and CDR2 as FQGTGA. The CDR3 extends over 15 amino acids. V was pared by 8 bases and J by 2 bases, with 9 bases of the junction left unmatched. Supplemented by reference TRBV7-3 and TRBJ2-3, the full variable domain reads GAGVSQTPSNKVTEKGKYVELRCDPISGHTALYWYRQSLGQGPEFLIYFQGTGAADDSGLPNDRFFAVRPEGSVSTLKIQRTERGDSAVYLCASRSGRGDTDTQYFGPGTRLTVL.

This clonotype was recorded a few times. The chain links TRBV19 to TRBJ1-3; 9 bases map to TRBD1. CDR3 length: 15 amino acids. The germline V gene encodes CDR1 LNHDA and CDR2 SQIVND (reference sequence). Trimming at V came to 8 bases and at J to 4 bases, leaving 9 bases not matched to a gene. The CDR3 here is CASGGGTGYGNTIYF. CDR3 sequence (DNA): TGTGCCAGTGGCGGGGGGACAGGGTACGGAAACACCATATATTTT.

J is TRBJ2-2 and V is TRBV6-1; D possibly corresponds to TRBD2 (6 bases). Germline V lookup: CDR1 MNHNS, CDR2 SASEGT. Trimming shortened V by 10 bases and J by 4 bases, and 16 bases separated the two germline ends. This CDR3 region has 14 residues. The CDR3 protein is CATSGLLSTGELFF. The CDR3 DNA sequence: TGTGCCACCTCGGGACTCCTCTCCACCGGGGAGCTGTTTTTT.

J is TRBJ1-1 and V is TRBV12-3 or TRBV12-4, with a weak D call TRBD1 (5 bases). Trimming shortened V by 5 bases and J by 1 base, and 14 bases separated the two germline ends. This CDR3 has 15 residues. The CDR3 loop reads CASSNPGRRNTEAFF. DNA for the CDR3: TGTGCCAGCAGTAATCCGGGACGGAGGAACACTGAAGCTTTCTTT.

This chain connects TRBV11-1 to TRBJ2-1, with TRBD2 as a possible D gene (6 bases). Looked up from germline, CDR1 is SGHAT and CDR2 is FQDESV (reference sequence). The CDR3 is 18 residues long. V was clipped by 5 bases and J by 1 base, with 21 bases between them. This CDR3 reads CASSLGSASVPSYNEQFF. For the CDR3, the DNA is TGTGCCAGCAGCCTAGGGTCGGCTAGCGTACCTTCCTACAATGAGCAGTTCTTC.

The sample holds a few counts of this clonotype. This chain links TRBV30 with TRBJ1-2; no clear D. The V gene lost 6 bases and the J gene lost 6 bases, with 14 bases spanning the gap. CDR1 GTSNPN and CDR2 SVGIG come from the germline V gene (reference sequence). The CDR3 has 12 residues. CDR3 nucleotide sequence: TGTGCCTGCTACCTACGCTTCGATGGCTACACCTTC. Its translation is CACYLRFDGYTF. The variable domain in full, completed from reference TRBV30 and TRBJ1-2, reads SQTIHQWPATLVQPVGSPLSLECTVEGTSNPNLYWYRQAAGRGLQLLFYSVGIGQISSEVPQNLSASRPQDRQFILSSKKLLLSDSGFYLCACYLRFDGYTFGSGTRLTVV.

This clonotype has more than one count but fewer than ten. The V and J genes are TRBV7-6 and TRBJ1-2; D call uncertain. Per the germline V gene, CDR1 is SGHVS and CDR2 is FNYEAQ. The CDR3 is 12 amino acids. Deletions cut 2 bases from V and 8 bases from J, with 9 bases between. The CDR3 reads CASSLRVRGYTF. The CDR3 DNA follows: TGTGCCAGCAGCTTAAGGGTTAGGGGCTACACCTTC.